This TCR beta chain was identified in a study of T cell repertoires in ileal Crohn's disease. J lost 6 bases, V lost 6 bases, and 12 bases had no gene match. In germline, CDR1 is MNHEY, CDR2 SVGAGI. This CDR3 contains 15 residues. Clones were sequenced by immunoSEQ multiplex PCR, and TCRdb holds only the in-frame ones, with some missing. Of about 12,000 clones in the sample, around three quarters were seen once. This sequence was found in an adult with Crohn's disease. The chain uses TRBV6-5 and TRBJ2-3, with 7 positions matching TRBD2. Source material: ileal tissue. CDR3 in DNA: TGTGCCAGCAGGACTAGCCGGCTCCACCTGGATACGCAGTATTTT. It encodes CASRTSRLHLDTQYF.